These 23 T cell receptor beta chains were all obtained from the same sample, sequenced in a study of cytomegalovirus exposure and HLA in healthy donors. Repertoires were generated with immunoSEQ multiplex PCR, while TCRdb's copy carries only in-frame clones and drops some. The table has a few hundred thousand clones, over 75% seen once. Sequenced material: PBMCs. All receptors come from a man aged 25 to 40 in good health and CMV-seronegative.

The CDR3 DNA sequence: TGTGCCAGCAGTACCCGGACTAGTGGTAATGAGCAGTTCTTC. It yields the protein CASSTRTSGNEQFF. The chain uses TRBV6-5 and TRBJ2-1, with TRBD2 identical over 7 bases. This CDR3 is built from 14 residues. The germline CDR1 and CDR2 sequences are MNHEY and SVGAGI. Trimming removed 5 bases from V and 7 bases from J; junction bases left unmatched: 8.

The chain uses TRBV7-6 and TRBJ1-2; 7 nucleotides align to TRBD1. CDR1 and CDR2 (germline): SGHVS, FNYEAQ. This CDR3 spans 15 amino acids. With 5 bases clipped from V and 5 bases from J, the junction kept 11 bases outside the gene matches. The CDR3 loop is CASSQALGTAYGYTF. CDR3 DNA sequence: TGTGCCAGCAGCCAAGCTTTAGGGACAGCTTATGGCTACACCTTC.

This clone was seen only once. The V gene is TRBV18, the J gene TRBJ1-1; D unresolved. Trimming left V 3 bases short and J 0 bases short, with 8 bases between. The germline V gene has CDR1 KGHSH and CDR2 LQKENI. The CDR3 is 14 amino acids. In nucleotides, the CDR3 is TGTGCCAGCTCACCGGTGTCAGTGAACACTGAAGCTTTCTTT. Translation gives CASSPVSVNTEAFF.

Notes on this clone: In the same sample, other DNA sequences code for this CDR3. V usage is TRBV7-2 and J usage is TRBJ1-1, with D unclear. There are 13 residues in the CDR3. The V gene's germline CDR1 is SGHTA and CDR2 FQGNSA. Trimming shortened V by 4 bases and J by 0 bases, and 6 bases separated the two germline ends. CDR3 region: CASSSQMNTEAFF. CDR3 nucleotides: TGTGCCAGCAGCTCCCAGATGAACACTGAAGCTTTCTTT.

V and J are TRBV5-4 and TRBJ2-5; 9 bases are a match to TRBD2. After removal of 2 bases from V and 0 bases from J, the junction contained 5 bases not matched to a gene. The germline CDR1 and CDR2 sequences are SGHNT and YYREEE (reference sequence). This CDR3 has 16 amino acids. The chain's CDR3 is CASSFPSGGYQETQYF. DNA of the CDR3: TGTGCCAGCAGCTTTCCGAGCGGGGGGTACCAAGAGACCCAGTACTTC. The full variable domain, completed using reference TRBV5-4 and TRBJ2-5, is ETGVTQSPTHLIKTRGQQVTLRCSSQSGHNTVSWYQQALGQGPQFIFQYYREEENGRGNFPPRFSGLQFPNYSSELNVNALELDDSALYLCASSFPSGGYQETQYFGPGTRLLVL.

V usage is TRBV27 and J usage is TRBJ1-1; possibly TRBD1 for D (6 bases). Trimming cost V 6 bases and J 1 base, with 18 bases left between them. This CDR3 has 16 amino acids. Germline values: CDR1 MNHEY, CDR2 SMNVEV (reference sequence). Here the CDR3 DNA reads TGTGCCAGCAGCTCTAATTACAGGGTACCGAACACTGAAGCTTTCTTT. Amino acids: CASSSNYRVPNTEAFF.

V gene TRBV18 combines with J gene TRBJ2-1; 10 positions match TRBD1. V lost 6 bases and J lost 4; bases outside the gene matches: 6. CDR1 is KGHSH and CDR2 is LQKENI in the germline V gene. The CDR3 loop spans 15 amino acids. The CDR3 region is CASSQPGQGYNEQFF. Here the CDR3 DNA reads TGTGCCAGCTCGCAACCGGGACAGGGGTACAATGAGCAGTTCTTC. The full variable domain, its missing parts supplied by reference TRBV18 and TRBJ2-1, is NAGVMQNPRHLVRRRGQEARLRCSPMKGHSHVYWYRQLPEEGLKFMVYLQKENIIDESGMPKERFSAEFPKEGPSILRIQQVVRGDSAAYFCASSQPGQGYNEQFFGPGTRLTVL.

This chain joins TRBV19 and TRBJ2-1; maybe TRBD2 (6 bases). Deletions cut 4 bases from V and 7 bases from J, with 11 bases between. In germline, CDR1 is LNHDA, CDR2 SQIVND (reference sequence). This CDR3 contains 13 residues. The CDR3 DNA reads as TGTGCCAGTAGTACAGGGAGGCGAAATGAGCAGTTCTTC. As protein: CASSTGRRNEQFF.

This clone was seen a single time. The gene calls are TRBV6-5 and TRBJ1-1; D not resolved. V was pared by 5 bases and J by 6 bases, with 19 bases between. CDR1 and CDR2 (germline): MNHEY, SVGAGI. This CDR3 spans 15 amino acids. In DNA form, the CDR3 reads TGTGCCAGCAGTCCCACCGACACACGGAGGGCTGAAGCTTTCTTT. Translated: CASSPTDTRRAEAFF.

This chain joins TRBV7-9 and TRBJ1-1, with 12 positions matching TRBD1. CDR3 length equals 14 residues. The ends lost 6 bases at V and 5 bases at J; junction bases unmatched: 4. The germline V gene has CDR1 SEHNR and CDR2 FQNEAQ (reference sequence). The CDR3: CASRGQGANTEAFF. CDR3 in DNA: TGTGCCAGCAGGGGACAGGGGGCGAATACTGAAGCTTTCTTT.

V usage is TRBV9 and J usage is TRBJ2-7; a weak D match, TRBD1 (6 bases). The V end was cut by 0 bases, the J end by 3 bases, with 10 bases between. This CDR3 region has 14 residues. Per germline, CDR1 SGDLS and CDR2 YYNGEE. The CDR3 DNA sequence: TGTGCCAGCAGCGTAGCTGTACAGGGCTACGAGCAGTACTTC. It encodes CASSVAVQGYEQYF.

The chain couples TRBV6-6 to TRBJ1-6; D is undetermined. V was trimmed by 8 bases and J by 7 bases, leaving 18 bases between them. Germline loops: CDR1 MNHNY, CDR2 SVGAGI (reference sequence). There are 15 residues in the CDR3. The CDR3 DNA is TGTGCCAGCTCCGCCTCTCGGGGAGCAAATTCACCCCTCCACTTT. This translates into CASSASRGANSPLHF.

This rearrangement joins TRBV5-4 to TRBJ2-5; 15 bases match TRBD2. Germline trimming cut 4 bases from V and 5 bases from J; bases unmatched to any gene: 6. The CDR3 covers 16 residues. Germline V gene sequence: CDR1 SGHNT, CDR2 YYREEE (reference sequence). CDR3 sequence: CASSPGLAGGKETQYF. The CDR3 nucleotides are TGTGCCAGCAGCCCTGGACTAGCGGGGGGGAAGGAGACCCAGTACTTC.

The DNA for the CDR3 is TGTGCCAGCACCGGCCCGACTAGCGGGGGGGAGAGCTCCTACAATGAGCAGTTCTTC. Translation: CASTGPTSGGESSYNEQFF. V gene TRBV2 combines with J gene TRBJ2-1; 14 bases are shared with TRBD2. CDR3 length equals 19 residues. With 7 bases clipped from V and 0 bases from J, the junction kept 11 bases outside the gene matches. Per the germline V gene, CDR1 is SNHLY and CDR2 is FYNNEI.

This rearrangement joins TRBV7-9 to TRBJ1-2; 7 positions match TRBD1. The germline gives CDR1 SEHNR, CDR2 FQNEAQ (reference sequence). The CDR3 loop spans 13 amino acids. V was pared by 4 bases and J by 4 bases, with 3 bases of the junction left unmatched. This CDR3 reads CASSSGTAYGYTF. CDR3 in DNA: TGTGCCAGCAGCTCCGGGACAGCCTATGGCTACACCTTC.

The CDR3: CAISGEAYNEQFF. Written as DNA, the CDR3 is TGTGCCATCAGTGGCGAGGCCTACAATGAGCAGTTCTTC. The V and J genes are TRBV10-3 and TRBJ2-1, with unresolved D. V was cut by 4 bases and J by 2 bases, with 6 bases left in between. Germline V gives CDR1 ENHRY, CDR2 SYGVKD. The CDR3 contains 13 residues.

The CDR3 sequence is CASSYGAGQGAEKLFF. The CDR3 DNA reads as TGCGCCAGCAGCTATGGGGCAGGTCAGGGGGCTGAAAAACTGTTTTTT. The chain carries TRBV5-1 and TRBJ1-4; 8 bases fit TRBD1. The V gene's germline CDR1 is SGHRS and CDR2 YFSETQ. V was clipped by 3 bases and J by 7 bases; unmatched bases: 11. The CDR3 contains 16 residues.

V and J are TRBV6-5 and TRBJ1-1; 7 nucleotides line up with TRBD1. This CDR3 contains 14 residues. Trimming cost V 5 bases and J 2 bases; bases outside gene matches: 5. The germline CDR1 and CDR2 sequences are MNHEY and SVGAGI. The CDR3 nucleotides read TGTGCCAGCAGTACACGGACAGGAAACACTGAAGCTTTCTTT. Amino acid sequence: CASSTRTGNTEAFF.

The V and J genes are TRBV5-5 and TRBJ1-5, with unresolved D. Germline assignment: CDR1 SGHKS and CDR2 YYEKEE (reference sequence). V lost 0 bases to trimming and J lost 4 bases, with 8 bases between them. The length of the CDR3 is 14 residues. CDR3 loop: CASSLGGFNQPQHF. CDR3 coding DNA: TGTGCCAGCAGCTTGGGAGGATTTAATCAGCCCCAGCATTTT.

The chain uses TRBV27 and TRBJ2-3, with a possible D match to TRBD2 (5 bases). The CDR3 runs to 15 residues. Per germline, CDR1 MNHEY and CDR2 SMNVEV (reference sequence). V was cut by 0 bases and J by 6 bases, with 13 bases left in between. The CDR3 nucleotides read TGTGCCAGCAGTTTATCCACCGGGAAAGGGGATACGCAGTATTTT. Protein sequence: CASSLSTGKGDTQYF.

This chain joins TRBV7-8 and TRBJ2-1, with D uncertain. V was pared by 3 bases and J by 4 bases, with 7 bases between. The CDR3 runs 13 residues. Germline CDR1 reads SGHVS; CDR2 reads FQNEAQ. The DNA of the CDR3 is TGTGCCAGCAGCTTCACAGAATACAATGAGCAGTTCTTC. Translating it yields CASSFTEYNEQFF.

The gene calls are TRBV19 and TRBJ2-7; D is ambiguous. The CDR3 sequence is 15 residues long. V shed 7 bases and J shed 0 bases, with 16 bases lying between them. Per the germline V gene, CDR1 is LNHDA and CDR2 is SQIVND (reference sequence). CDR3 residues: CASTPRVDASYEQYF. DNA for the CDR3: TGTGCCAGTACACCCCGGGTTGATGCCTCCTACGAGCAGTACTTC.

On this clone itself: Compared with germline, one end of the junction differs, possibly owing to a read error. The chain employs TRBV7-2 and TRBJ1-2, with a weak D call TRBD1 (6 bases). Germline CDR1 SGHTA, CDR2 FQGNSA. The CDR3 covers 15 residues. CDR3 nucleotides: TGTGCCAGCAGCCTAGCAACAGGGAACTTCTATGGCTACACCTTC. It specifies CASSLATGNFYGYTF.